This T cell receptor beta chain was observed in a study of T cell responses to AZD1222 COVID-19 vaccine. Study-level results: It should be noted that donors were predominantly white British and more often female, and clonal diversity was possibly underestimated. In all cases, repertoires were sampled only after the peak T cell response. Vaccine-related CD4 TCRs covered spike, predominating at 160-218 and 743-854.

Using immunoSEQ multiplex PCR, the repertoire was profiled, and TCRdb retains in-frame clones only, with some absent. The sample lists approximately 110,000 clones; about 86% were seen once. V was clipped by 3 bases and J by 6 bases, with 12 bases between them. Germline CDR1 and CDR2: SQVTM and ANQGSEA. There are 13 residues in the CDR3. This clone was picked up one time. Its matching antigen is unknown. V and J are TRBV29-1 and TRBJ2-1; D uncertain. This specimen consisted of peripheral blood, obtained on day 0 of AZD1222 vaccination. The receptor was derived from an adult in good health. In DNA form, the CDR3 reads TGCAGCGTTGACGAGGTTGCCCTCAATGAGCAGTTCTTC. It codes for CSVDEVALNEQFF.